This is a list of T cell receptor beta chains from one sample in a study of T cells in Graves' hyperthyroidism and ophthalmopathy. TCRdb re-derived calls from the multiplex PCR reads in MiXCR, one entry per CDR3 protein. The sample lists some 440,000 distinct CDR3 sequences; around a sixth were seen once. Sequencing was done on a sample of blood. These receptors were obtained from a woman under 30 with Graves' hyperthyroidism. The CDR3 runs from the conserved cysteine through the conserved F or W. Each record gives: J gene, clone size, V gene, CDR3 length, D gene, CDR3 protein, CDR3 DNA. D genes are given only for firm matches. Size tells how often a clone was seen (once, few, many) or the class of an expanded clone, and some rows leave it out.

j_gene: TRBJ2-7
abundance: many
v_gene: TRBV20-1
len: 13
d_gene: TRBD2
CDR3aa: CSVAREALWEQYF
CDR3nt: TGCAGTGTAGCGCGGGAGGCCCTTTGGGAGCAGTACTTC

j_gene: TRBJ1-4
abundance: few
v_gene: TRBV29-1
len: 13
d_gene: -
CDR3aa: CSVDLGTNEKLFF
CDR3nt: TGCAGCGTTGATCTCGGGACTAATGAAAAACTGTTTTTT

j_gene: TRBJ2-3
abundance: few
v_gene: TRBV5-6
len: 15
d_gene: TRBD2
CDR3aa: CASSFPSGGSDTQYF
CDR3nt: TGTGCCAGCAGCTTTCCTAGCGGGGGGTCCGATACGCAGTATTTT

j_gene: TRBJ2-7
abundance: -
v_gene: TRBV20-1
len: 14
d_gene: TRBD1
CDR3aa: CSARRRGQVYEQYF
CDR3nt: TGCAGTGCTAGACGCCGCGGACAGGTCTACGAGCAGTACTTC

j_gene: TRBJ1-3
abundance: few
v_gene: TRBV10-3
len: 13
d_gene: -
CDR3aa: CANQGGPGNTIYF
CDR3nt: TGTGCCAACCAGGGAGGCCCTGGAAACACCATATATTTT

j_gene: TRBJ1-1
abundance: many
v_gene: TRBV3-1
len: 12
d_gene: -
CDR3aa: CASSQDRGRSFF
CDR3nt: TGTGCCAGCAGCCAAGACAGGGGTAGGTCTTTCTTT

j_gene: TRBJ2-5
abundance: many
v_gene: TRBV20-1
len: 14
d_gene: -
CDR3aa: CSARDGQVQETQYF
CDR3nt: TGCAGTGCTAGAGATGGTCAAGTCCAAGAGACCCAGTACTTC

j_gene: TRBJ2-1
abundance: few
v_gene: TRBV14
len: 14
d_gene: -
CDR3aa: CASSPKDSYNEQFF
CDR3nt: TGTGCCAGCAGTCCAAAGGACTCCTACAATGAGCAGTTCTTC

j_gene: TRBJ2-7
abundance: -
v_gene: TRBV3-1
len: 13
d_gene: -
CDR3aa: CASSPGQHYEQCF
CDR3nt: TGTGCCAGCAGCCCCGGACAGCACTACGAGCAGTGCTTC

j_gene: TRBJ1-5
abundance: -
v_gene: TRBV5-6
len: 12
d_gene: -
CDR3aa: CASSTDAQPQHF
CDR3nt: TGTGCCAGCAGCACGGACGCTCAGCCCCAGCATTTT

j_gene: TRBJ2-7
abundance: many
v_gene: TRBV6-1
len: 14
d_gene: TRBD2
CDR3aa: CASTQGWGRGEQYF
CDR3nt: TGTGCCAGCACCCAAGGGTGGGGGAGGGGAGAGCAGTACTTC

j_gene: TRBJ2-7
abundance: many
v_gene: TRBV20-1
len: 12
d_gene: -
CDR3aa: CSATLGFKEQYF
CDR3nt: TGCAGTGCCACCTTGGGGTTTAAGGAGCAGTACTTC

j_gene: TRBJ2-1
abundance: -
v_gene: TRBV24-1
len: 15
d_gene: TRBD1
CDR3aa: CATSEYRGARNEQFF
CDR3nt: TGTGCCACCAGTGAATACAGGGGTGCCCGCAATGAGCAGTTCTTC

j_gene: TRBJ1-4
abundance: -
v_gene: TRBV6-1
len: 18
d_gene: TRBD1
CDR3aa: CASSDGQGPTATNEKLFF
CDR3nt: TGTGCCAGCAGTGATGGACAGGGACCCACAGCAACTAATGAAAAACTGTTTTTT

j_gene: TRBJ1-1
abundance: many
v_gene: TRBV5-6
len: 15
d_gene: -
CDR3aa: CASSRVDDRNTEAFF
CDR3nt: TGTGCCAGCAGCCGTGTGGACGACAGGAACACTGAAGCTTTCTTT

j_gene: TRBJ2-7
abundance: many
v_gene: TRBV20-1
len: 15
d_gene: TRBD1
CDR3aa: CSAQGRGTGRGEQYF
CDR3nt: TGCAGTGCACAGGGGCGTGGGACAGGGAGGGGAGAGCAGTACTTC

j_gene: TRBJ2-1
abundance: -
v_gene: TRBV19
len: 13
d_gene: -
CDR3aa: CASSPGVRNEQFF
CDR3nt: TGTGCCAGTAGTCCGGGAGTGAGGAATGAGCAGTTCTTC

j_gene: TRBJ2-1
abundance: many
v_gene: TRBV5-1
len: 15
d_gene: TRBD1
CDR3aa: CASSLADREVDEQFF
CDR3nt: TGCGCCAGCAGCTTGGCGGACAGGGAGGTCGATGAGCAGTTCTTC

j_gene: TRBJ1-2
abundance: -
v_gene: TRBV5-1
len: 13
d_gene: -
CDR3aa: CASRGGENYGYTF
CDR3nt: TGCGCCAGTCGGGGAGGGGAAAACTATGGCTACACCTTC

j_gene: TRBJ1-6
abundance: few
v_gene: TRBV27
len: 15
d_gene: -
CDR3aa: CASRSLGGDNSPLHF
CDR3nt: TGTGCCAGCCGATCTCTGGGCGGTGATAATTCACCCCTCCACTTT

j_gene: TRBJ2-6
abundance: many
v_gene: TRBV3-1
len: 18
d_gene: TRBD2
CDR3aa: CASSQPVREGLGANVLTF
CDR3nt: TGTGCCAGCAGCCAACCGGTCCGGGAGGGCCTGGGGGCCAACGTCCTGACTTTC

j_gene: TRBJ2-2
abundance: many
v_gene: TRBV2
len: 14
d_gene: -
CDR3aa: CASSPAENTGELFF
CDR3nt: TGTGCCAGCAGCCCAGCGGAGAACACCGGGGAGCTGTTTTTT

j_gene: TRBJ1-1
abundance: many
v_gene: TRBV29-1
len: 11
d_gene: -
CDR3aa: CSVKSPGEAFF
CDR3nt: TGCAGCGTTAAGTCGCCGGGGGAAGCTTTCTTT

j_gene: TRBJ2-7
abundance: many
v_gene: TRBV7-9
len: 14
d_gene: TRBD2
CDR3aa: CASGPGGLSHEQYF
CDR3nt: TGTGCCAGCGGCCCGGGGGGGCTTTCCCACGAGCAGTACTTC

j_gene: TRBJ1-5
abundance: few
v_gene: TRBV6-5
len: 15
d_gene: -
CDR3aa: CASRTRAGSNQPQHF
CDR3nt: TGTGCCAGCCGGACCCGGGCGGGTAGCAATCAGCCCCAGCATTTT

j_gene: TRBJ2-3
abundance: many
v_gene: TRBV3-1
len: 18
d_gene: TRBD2
CDR3aa: CASSQDLPSGGAGDTQYF
CDR3nt: TGTGCCAGCAGCCAAGATCTCCCCAGCGGGGGGGCTGGCGATACGCAGTATTTT

j_gene: TRBJ2-2
abundance: -
v_gene: TRBV7-3
len: 20
d_gene: -
CDR3aa: CASSFFLMQGDYVNTGELFF
CDR3nt: TGTGCCAGCAGCTTCTTTCTAATGCAGGGGGACTATGTAAACACCGGGGAGCTGTTTTTT

j_gene: TRBJ2-5
abundance: few
v_gene: TRBV6-2/TRBV6-3
len: 14
d_gene: -
CDR3aa: CASSYGQEGETQYF
CDR3nt: TGTGCCAGCAGTTACGGCCAGGAGGGAGAGACCCAGTACTTC

j_gene: TRBJ2-3
abundance: many
v_gene: TRBV7-2
len: 14
d_gene: -
CDR3aa: CASSFVGDTDTQYF
CDR3nt: TGTGCCAGCAGCTTTGTAGGAGACACAGATACGCAGTATTTT

j_gene: TRBJ2-1
abundance: few
v_gene: TRBV12-3/TRBV12-4
len: 14
d_gene: TRBD1
CDR3aa: CASSFNRGMGEQFF
CDR3nt: TGTGCCAGCAGTTTCAACAGGGGGATGGGTGAGCAGTTCTTC

j_gene: TRBJ1-1
abundance: few
v_gene: TRBV13
len: 16
d_gene: -
CDR3aa: CASSAYPGRVNTEAFF
CDR3nt: TGTGCCAGCAGCGCGTACCCGGGGCGGGTGAACACTGAAGCTTTCTTT

j_gene: TRBJ2-1
abundance: few
v_gene: TRBV4-1
len: 16
d_gene: -
CDR3aa: CASSQPWGRADNEQFF
CDR3nt: TGCGCCAGCAGCCAACCCTGGGGGCGCGCCGACAATGAGCAGTTCTTC

j_gene: TRBJ2-7
abundance: -
v_gene: TRBV6-2/TRBV6-3
len: 13
d_gene: -
CDR3aa: CASWGAPYYEQYF
CDR3nt: TGTGCCAGCTGGGGAGCGCCCTACTACGAGCAGTACTTC

j_gene: TRBJ1-4
abundance: many
v_gene: TRBV6-1
len: 17
d_gene: TRBD1
CDR3aa: CASSVGDRMRTNEKLFF
CDR3nt: TGTGCCAGCAGTGTTGGGGACAGGATGAGGACTAATGAAAAACTGTTTTTT

j_gene: TRBJ2-7
abundance: few
v_gene: TRBV7-2
len: 15
d_gene: -
CDR3aa: CASSLTVLYSYEQYF
CDR3nt: TGTGCCAGCAGCTTGACCGTACTTTACTCCTACGAGCAGTACTTC

j_gene: TRBJ2-4
abundance: many
v_gene: TRBV20-1
len: 14
d_gene: -
CDR3aa: CSAQGERGKNIQYF
CDR3nt: TGCAGTGCCCAGGGGGAGCGGGGTAAAAACATTCAGTACTTC

j_gene: TRBJ1-1
abundance: many
v_gene: TRBV12-3/TRBV12-4
len: 12
d_gene: -
CDR3aa: CASSFTDTEAFF
CDR3nt: TGTGCCAGCAGTTTCACAGACACTGAAGCTTTCTTT

j_gene: TRBJ2-2
abundance: -
v_gene: TRBV18
len: 14
d_gene: -
CDR3aa: CASSPQVNTGELFF
CDR3nt: TGTGCCAGCTCACCACAGGTGAACACCGGGGAGCTGTTTTTT

j_gene: TRBJ2-1
abundance: many
v_gene: TRBV7-8
len: 15
d_gene: -
CDR3aa: CASSTHDGTYNEQFF
CDR3nt: TGTGCCAGCAGCACTCACGACGGCACCTACAATGAGCAGTTCTTC